The present T cell receptor beta chain was sequenced within a study of T cells in Graves' hyperthyroidism and ophthalmopathy. Findings and caveats of the study: Through a model of 13 V-J features, ophthalmopathy was separated from stable hyperthyroidism.

Amplification of TCR beta CDR3 regions used RNA as the template. The TCR CDR3 was amplified in a first-round RT-PCR using the HTBI primer set. Each CDR3 protein is one row after TCRdb ran MiXCR on the multiplex PCR reads. The sample lists some 620,000 distinct CDR3 sequences; roughly 16% were seen once. About this clonotype: The antigen remains unidentified.

The V and J ends lost 4 bases and 7 bases, in that order; junction bases with no gene match: 12. CDR3 length: 16 residues. CDR1 and CDR2 from the germline V gene are SNHLY and FYNNEI. Newly diagnosed hyperthyroidism patients aged 18 to 65 years had disease lasting under 2 months. The PBMCs studied were ones that came from about 10 ml fresh peripheral blood. V and J are TRBV2 and TRBJ2-1; 8 bases map to TRBD2. Sequencing input: blood. The source of this sequence is a woman in her 30s with Graves' hyperthyroidism. CDR3 region: CASSGGGGRLKNEQFF. CDR3 coding DNA: TGTGCCAGCAGTGGTGGGGGCGGGAGGCTGAAAAATGAGCAGTTCTTC.